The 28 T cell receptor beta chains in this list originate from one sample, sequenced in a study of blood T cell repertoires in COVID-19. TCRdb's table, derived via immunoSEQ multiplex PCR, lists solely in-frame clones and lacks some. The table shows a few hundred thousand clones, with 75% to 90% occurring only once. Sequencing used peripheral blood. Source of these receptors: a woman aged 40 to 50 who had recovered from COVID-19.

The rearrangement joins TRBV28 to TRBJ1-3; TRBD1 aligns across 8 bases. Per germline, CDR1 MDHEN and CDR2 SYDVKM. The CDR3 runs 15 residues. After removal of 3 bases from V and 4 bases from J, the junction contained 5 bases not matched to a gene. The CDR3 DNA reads TGTGCCAGCAGTTTCCCGGGACAGGTCGGAAACACCATATATTTT. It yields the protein CASSFPGQVGNTIYF. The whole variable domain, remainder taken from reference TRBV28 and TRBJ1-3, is DVKVTQSSRYLVKRTGEKVFLECVQDMDHENMFWYRQDPGLGLRLIYFSYDVKMKEKGDIPEGYSVSREKKERFSLILESASTNQTSMYLCASSFPGQVGNTIYFGEGSWLTVV.

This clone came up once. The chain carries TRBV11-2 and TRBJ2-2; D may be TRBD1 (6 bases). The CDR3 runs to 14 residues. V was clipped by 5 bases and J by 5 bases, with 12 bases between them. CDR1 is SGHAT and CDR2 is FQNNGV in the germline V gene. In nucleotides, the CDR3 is TGTGCCAGCAGCGAAGCAGGGGAGACCGGGGAGCTGTTTTTT. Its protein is CASSEAGETGELFF.

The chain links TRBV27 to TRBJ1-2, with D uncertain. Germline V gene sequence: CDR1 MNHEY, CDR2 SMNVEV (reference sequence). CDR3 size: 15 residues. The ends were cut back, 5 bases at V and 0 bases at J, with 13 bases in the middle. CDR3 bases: TGTGCCAGCAGTGCACTACCCCTAGCTAACTATGGCTACACCTTC. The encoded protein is CASSALPLANYGYTF.

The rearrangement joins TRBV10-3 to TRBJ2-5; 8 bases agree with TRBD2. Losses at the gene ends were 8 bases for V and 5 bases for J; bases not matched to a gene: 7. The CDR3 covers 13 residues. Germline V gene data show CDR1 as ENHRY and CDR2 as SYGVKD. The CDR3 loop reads CAIGPAGEETQYF. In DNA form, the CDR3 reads TGTGCCATCGGCCCAGCGGGAGAGGAGACCCAGTACTTC.

The CDR3 DNA is TGCGCCAGCAGCCTGGAGGCGGATTCACCCCTCCACTTT. Translation: CASSLEADSPLHF. J is TRBJ1-6 and V is TRBV5-1; unclear D gene. The V end was cut by 4 bases, the J end by 8 bases, with 10 bases between. CDR1 is SGHRS, CDR2 YFSETQ, per germline. The CDR3 consists of 13 residues.

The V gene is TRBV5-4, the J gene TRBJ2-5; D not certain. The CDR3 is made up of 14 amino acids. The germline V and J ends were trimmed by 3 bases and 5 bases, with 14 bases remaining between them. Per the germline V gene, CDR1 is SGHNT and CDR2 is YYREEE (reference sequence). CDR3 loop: CASSSKQVVETQYF. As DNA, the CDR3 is TGTGCCAGCAGCTCAAAACAAGTTGTGGAGACCCAGTACTTC.

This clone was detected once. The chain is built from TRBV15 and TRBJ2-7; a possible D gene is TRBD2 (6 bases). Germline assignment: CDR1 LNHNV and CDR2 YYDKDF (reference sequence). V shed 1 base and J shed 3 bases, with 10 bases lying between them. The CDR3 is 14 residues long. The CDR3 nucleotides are TGTGCCACCAGCAGAGGTGCGGGGTACTACGAGCAGTACTTC. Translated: CATSRGAGYYEQYF.

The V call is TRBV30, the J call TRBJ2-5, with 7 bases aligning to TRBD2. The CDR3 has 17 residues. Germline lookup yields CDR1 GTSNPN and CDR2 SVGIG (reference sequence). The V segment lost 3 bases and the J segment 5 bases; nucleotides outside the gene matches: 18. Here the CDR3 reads CAWSAPRSGEAPETQYF. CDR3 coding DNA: TGTGCCTGGAGCGCACCAAGGAGCGGGGAAGCCCCCGAGACCCAGTACTTC.

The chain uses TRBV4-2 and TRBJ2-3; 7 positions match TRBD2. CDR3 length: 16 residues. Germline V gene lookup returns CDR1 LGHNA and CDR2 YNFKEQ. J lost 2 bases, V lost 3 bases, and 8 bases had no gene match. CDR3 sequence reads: CASSQASGTPTDTQYF. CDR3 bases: TGTGCCAGCAGCCAGGCTAGCGGAACTCCCACAGATACGCAGTATTTT.

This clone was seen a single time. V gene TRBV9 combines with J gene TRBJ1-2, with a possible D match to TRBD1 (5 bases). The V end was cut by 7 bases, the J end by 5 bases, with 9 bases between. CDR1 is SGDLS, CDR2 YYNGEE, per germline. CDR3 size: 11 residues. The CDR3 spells CASGEGYGYTF. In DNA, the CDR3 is TGTGCCAGCGGGGAGGGGTATGGCTACACCTTC.

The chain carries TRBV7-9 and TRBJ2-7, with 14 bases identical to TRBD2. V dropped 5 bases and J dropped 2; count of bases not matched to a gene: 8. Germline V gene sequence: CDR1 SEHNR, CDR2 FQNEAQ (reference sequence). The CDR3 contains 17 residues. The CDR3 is CASSTPGLAGEPYEQYF. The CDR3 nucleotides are TGTGCCAGCAGCACCCCGGGACTAGCGGGAGAACCCTACGAGCAGTACTTC.

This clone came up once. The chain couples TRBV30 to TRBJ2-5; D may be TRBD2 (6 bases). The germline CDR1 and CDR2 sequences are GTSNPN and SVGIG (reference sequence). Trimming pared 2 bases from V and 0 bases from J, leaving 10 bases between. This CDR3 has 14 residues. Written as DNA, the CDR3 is TGTGCCTGGAGTAGAGGGAGGAACCAAGAGACCCAGTACTTC. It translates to CAWSRGRNQETQYF.

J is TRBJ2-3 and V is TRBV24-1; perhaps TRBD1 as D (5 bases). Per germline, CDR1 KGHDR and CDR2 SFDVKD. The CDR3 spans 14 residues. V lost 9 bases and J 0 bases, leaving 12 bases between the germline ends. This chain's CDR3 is CATGTGASTDTQYF. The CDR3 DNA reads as TGTGCCACCGGTACAGGAGCTAGCACAGATACGCAGTATTTT.

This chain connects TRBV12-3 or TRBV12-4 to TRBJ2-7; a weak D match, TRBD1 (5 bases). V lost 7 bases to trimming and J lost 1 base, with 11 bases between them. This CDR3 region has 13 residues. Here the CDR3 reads CASIQAGSYEQYF. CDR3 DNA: TGTGCCAGCATACAGGCAGGATCCTACGAGCAGTACTTC.

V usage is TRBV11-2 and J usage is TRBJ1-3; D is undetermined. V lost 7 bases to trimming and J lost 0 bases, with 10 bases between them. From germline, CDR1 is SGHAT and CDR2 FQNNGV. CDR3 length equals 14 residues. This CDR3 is CASTPGSSGNTIYF. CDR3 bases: TGTGCCAGCACACCGGGTTCCTCTGGAAACACCATATATTTT.

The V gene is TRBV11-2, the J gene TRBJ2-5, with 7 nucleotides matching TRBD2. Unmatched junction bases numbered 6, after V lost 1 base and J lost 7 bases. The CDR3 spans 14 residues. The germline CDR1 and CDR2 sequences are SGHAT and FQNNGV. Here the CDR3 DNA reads TGTGCCAGCAGCTTAGCCGGGACTAAGGGGACCCAGTACTTC. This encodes CASSLAGTKGTQYF.

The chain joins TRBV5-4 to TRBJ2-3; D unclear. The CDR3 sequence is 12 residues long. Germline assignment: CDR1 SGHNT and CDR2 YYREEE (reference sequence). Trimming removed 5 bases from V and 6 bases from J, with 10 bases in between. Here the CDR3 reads CASSAVGDTQYF. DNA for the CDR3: TGTGCCAGCAGTGCGGTCGGCGATACGCAGTATTTT.

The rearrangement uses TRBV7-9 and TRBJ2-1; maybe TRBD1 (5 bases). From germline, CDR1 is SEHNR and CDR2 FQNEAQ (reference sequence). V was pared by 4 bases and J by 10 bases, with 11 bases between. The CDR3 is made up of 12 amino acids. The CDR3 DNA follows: TGTGCCAGCAGCTCGAGACAGCTCGAGCAGTTCTTC. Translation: CASSSRQLEQFF.

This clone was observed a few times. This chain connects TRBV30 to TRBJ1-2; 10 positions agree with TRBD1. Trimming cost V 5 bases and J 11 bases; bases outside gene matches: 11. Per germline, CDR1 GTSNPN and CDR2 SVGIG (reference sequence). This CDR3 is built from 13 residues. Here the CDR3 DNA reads TGTGCCTGGGAGAGGACAGGGGGGATTGAGTACACCTTC. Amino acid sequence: CAWERTGGIEYTF.

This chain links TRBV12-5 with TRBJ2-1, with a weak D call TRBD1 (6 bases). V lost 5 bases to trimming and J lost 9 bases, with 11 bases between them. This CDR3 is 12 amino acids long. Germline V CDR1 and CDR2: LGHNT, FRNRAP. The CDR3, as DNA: TGTGCTAGTGGTACCGGACAGTTTGAGCAGTTCTTC. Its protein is CASGTGQFEQFF.

The DNA of the CDR3 is TGTGCCAGTAGTATAGATTTCCAGGCGGGGGAGCAGTACTTC. Translation gives CASSIDFQAGEQYF. The chain links TRBV19 to TRBJ2-7; a possible D gene is TRBD2 (6 bases). The germline V gene has CDR1 LNHDA and CDR2 SQIVND (reference sequence). This CDR3 spans 14 amino acids. V was pared by 0 bases and J by 7 bases, with 13 bases between.

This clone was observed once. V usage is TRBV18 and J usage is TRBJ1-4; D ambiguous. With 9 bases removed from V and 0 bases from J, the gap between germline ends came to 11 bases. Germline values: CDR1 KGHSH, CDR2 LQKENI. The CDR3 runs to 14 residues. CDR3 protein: CASSSSPTNEKLFF. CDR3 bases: TGTGCCAGTTCCTCTTCTCCAACTAATGAAAAACTGTTTTTT.

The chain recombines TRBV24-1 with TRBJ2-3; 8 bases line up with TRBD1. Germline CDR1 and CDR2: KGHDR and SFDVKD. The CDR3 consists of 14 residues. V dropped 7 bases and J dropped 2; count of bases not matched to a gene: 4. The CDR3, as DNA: TGTGCCACCAGGGGGACAGGCCCCACAGATACGCAGTATTTT. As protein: CATRGTGPTDTQYF.

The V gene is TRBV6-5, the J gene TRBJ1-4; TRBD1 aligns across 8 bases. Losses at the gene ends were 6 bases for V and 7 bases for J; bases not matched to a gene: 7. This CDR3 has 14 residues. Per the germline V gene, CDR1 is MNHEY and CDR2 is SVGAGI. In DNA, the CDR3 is TGTGCCAGCAGCTCAGGGGGCCTTGTTGAAAAACTGTTTTTT. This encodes CASSSGGLVEKLFF.

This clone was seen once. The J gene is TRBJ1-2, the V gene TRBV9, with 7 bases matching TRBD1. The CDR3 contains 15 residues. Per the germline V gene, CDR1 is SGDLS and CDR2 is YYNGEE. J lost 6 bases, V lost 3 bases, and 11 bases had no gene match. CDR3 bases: TGTGCCAGCAGCGGGACCCTTCAGGGGGGCCATGGCTACACCTTC. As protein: CASSGTLQGGHGYTF. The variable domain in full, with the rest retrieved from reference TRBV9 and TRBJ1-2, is DSGVTQTPKHLITATGQRVTLRCSPRSGDLSVYWYQQSLDQGLQFLIQYYNGEERAKGNILERFSAQQFPDLHSELNLSSLELGDSALYFCASSGTLQGGHGYTFGSGTRLTVV.

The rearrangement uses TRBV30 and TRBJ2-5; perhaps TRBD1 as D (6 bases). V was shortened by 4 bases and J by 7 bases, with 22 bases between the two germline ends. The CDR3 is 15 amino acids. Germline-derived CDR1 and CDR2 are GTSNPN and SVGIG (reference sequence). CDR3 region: CAWTKLGQGLGTQYF. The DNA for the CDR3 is TGTGCCTGGACCAAACTGGGGCAGGGGTTAGGGACCCAGTACTTC. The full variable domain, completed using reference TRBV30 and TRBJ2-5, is SQTIHQWPATLVQPVGSPLSLECTVEGTSNPNLYWYRQAAGRGLQLLFYSVGIGQISSEVPQNLSASRPQDRQFILSSKKLLLSDSGFYLCAWTKLGQGLGTQYFGPGTRLLVL.

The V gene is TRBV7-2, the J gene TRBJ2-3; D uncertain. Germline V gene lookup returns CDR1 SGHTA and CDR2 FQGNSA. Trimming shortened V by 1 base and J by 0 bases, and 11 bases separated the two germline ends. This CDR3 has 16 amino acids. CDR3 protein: CASSLVFGLSTDTQYF. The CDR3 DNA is TGTGCCAGCAGCTTAGTTTTTGGTCTAAGCACAGATACGCAGTATTTT.

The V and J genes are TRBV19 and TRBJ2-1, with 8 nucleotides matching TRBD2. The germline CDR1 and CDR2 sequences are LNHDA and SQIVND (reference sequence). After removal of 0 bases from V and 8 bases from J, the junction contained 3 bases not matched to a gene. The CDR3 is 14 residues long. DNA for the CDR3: TGTGCCAGTAGTATAGACTTCGGGAGGGATGAGCAGTTCTTC. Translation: CASSIDFGRDEQFF.